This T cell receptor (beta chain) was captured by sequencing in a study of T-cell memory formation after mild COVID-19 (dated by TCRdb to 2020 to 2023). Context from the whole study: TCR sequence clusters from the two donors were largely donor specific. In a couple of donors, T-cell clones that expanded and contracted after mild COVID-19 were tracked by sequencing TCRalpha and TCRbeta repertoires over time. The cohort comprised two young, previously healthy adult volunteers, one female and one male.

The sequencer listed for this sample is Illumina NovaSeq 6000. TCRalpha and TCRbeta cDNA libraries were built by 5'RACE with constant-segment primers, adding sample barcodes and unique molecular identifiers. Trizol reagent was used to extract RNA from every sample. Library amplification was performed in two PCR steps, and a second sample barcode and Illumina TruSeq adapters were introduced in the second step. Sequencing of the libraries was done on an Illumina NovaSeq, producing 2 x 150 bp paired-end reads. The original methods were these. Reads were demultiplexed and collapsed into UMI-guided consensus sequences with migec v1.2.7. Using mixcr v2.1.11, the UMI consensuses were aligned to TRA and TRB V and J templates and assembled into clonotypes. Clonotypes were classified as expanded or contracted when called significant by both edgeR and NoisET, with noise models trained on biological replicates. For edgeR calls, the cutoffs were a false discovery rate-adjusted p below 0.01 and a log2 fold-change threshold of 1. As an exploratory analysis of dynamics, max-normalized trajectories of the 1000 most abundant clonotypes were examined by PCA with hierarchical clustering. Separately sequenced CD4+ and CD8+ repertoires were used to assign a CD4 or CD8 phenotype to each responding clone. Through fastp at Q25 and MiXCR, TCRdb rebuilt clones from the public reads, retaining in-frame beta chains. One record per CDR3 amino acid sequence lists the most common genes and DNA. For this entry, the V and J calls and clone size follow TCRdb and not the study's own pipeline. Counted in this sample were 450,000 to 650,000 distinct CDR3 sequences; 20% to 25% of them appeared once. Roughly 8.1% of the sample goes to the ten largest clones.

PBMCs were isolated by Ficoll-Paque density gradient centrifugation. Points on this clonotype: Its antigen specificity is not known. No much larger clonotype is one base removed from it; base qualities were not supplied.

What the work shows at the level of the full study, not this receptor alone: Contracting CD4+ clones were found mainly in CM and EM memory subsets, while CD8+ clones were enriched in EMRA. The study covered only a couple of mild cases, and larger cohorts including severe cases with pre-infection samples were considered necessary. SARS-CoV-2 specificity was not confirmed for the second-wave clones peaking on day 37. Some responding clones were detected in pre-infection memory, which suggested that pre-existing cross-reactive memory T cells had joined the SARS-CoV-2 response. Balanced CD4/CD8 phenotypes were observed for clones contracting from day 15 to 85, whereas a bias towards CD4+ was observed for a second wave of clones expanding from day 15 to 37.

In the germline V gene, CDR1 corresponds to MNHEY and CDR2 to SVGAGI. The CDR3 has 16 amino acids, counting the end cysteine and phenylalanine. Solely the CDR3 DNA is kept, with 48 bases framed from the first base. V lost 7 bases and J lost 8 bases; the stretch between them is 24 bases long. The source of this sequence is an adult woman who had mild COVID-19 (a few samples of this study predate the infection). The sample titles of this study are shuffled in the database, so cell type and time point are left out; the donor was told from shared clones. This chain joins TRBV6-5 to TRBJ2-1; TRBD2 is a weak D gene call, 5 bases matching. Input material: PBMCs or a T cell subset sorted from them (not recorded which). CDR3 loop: CASTSLVSRPWDEQFF. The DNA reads TGTGCCAGCACCTCACTAGTCTCCCGGCCTTGGGATGAGCAGTTCTTC.